This T cell receptor beta chain was profiled in a study of blood T cell repertoires in COVID-19. Overall study: T cells, B-cell-depleted T cells, or PBMCs supplied cDNA or gDNA.

Authors' methods: Reference gene primer amplification gave nucleated cell count estimates. Here immunoSEQ multiplex PCR was the method, and the copy in TCRdb shows in-frame clones only, minus some. V and J calls and clone size come straight from that table; D and trimming were deduced from the DNA. The repertoire has 250,000 to 300,000 clones, around 88% of them found once; the top ten carry 4.5% to 6.5%. The germline gives CDR1 LNHDA, CDR2 SQIVND (reference sequence). Trimming cost V 4 bases and J 5 bases; bases outside gene matches: 3. This CDR3 is 13 amino acids long. Sequenced sample: peripheral blood. This chain links TRBV19 with TRBJ1-2; 8 nucleotides match TRBD1. The clonotype originates from a man aged 80 or over with acute or convalescent COVID-19. Here the CDR3 reads CASSTDRGYGYTF. The DNA for the CDR3 is TGTGCCAGTAGTACCGACAGGGGTTATGGCTACACCTTC. The entire variable domain, with the rest obtained from reference TRBV19 and TRBJ1-2, is as follows: DGGITQSPKYLFRKEGQNVTLSCEQNLNHDAMYWYRQDPGQGLRLIYYSQIVNDFQKGDIAEGYSVSREKKESFPLTVTSAQKNPTAFYLCASSTDRGYGYTFGSGTRLTVV.